This passage covers 15 T cell receptor beta chains from one sample sequenced in a study of T cells after yellow fever vaccination. TCRdb passed the 5' RACE reads through MiXCR, listing each CDR3 protein once. This sample has a few hundred thousand distinct CDR3 sequences; around 6.8% occur once, and the top ten carry roughly a sixth. Sequenced here: PBMCs, sampled around 45 days after the first yellow fever vaccination. Source of these receptors: a young man who received the YFV17D yellow fever vaccine.

The chain links TRBV12-5 to TRBJ2-7; D is uncertain. The CDR3 has 14 amino acids. V was trimmed by 9 bases and J by 2 bases, leaving 17 bases between them. Germline-derived CDR1 and CDR2 are LGHNT and FRNRAP. CDR3 residues: CASRSGENTYEQYF. Written as DNA, the CDR3 is TGTGCTAGCCGTTCGGGTGAGAATACCTACGAGCAGTACTTC. The variable domain in full, completed from reference TRBV12-5 and TRBJ2-7, reads DARVTQTPRHKVTEMGQEVTMRCQPILGHNTVFWYRQTMMQGLELLAYFRNRAPLDDSGMPKDRFSAEMPDATLATLKIQPSEPRDSAVYFCASRSGENTYEQYFGPGTRLTVT.

This clonotype has only a few counts. V and J are TRBV20-1 and TRBJ2-1, with D possibly called TRBD1 or TRBD2 (5 bases each). Per germline, CDR1 DFQATT and CDR2 SNEGSKA (reference sequence). The CDR3 is 14 amino acids. Trimming took off 0 bases at V and 9 bases at J, with 15 bases between the two ends. Here the CDR3 reads CSARDLGGRIEQFF. The CDR3 coding sequence is TGCAGTGCTAGAGATCTTGGGGGAAGGATTGAGCAGTTCTTC.

The chain recombines TRBV29-1 with TRBJ2-2; weak D call: TRBD1 (6 bases). Germline assignment: CDR1 SQVTM and CDR2 ANQGSEA. Trimming took 7 bases from V and 7 from J, leaving 19 bases between them. CDR3 size: 14 residues. In nucleotides, the CDR3 is TGCAGCGGTATGAAGATCAAGGGGGTCGGGGAGCTGTTTTTT. This sequence encodes CSGMKIKGVGELFF.

The CDR3 protein is CASSPRQGIGNEQFF. DNA for the CDR3: TGTGCCAGCAGCCCCCGACAGGGGATCGGAAATGAGCAGTTCTTC. The V gene is TRBV14, the J gene TRBJ2-1; 8 positions match TRBD1. CDR3 length equals 15 residues. J was trimmed by 7 bases and V by 4 bases; bases with no gene match: 9. Germline CDR1 reads SGHDN; CDR2 reads FVKESK.

The chain couples TRBV9 to TRBJ2-7; D is unresolved. Trimming cost V 0 bases and J 2 bases, with 9 bases left between them. Germline CDR1 and CDR2: SGDLS and YYNGEE. The CDR3 consists of 14 residues. CDR3 DNA: TGTGCCAGCAGCGTAGAGGACGGCCCCTACGAGCAGTACTTC. Its protein product is CASSVEDGPYEQYF.

Many counts were recorded for this clonotype. This rearrangement joins TRBV4-3 to TRBJ2-3; perhaps TRBD2 as D (6 bases). Germline V gene data show CDR1 as LGHNA and CDR2 as YSLEER. Trimming removed 0 bases from V and 3 bases from J, with 13 bases in between. The CDR3 extends over 16 amino acids. The CDR3 here is CASSQDYRGITDTQYF. DNA of the CDR3: TGCGCCAGCAGCCAAGATTACCGGGGGATAACAGATACGCAGTATTTT.

The gene calls are TRBV20-1 and TRBJ2-2; the match to TRBD1 covers 10 bases. Germline V gene lookup returns CDR1 DFQATT and CDR2 SNEGSKA (reference sequence). This CDR3 region has 15 residues. Losses at the gene ends were 2 bases for V and 4 bases for J; bases not matched to a gene: 4. CDR3 DNA sequence: TGCAGTGCTAGACGACAGGGGGCCGTCACCGGGGAGCTGTTTTTT. This encodes CSARRQGAVTGELFF.

This clonotype was counted at least ten times. The chain has TRBV5-1 and TRBJ2-2; D perhaps matches TRBD1 (5 bases). Germline V gene data show CDR1 as SGHRS and CDR2 as YFSETQ. V lost 0 bases and J lost 4, with 10 bases in between. CDR3 length: 15 residues. The CDR3 DNA sequence: TGCGCCAGCAGCTTGGCAGGGCGAAGCACCGGGGAGCTGTTTTTT. This encodes CASSLAGRSTGELFF.

At least ten counts were recorded for this clonotype. The chain employs TRBV5-1 and TRBJ2-1; 7 positions agree with TRBD1. Germline CDR1 SGHRS, CDR2 YFSETQ. This CDR3 spans 14 amino acids. With 3 bases clipped from V and 9 bases from J, the junction kept 9 bases outside the gene matches. This CDR3 is CASSSDRARGEQFF. CDR3 bases: TGCGCCAGCAGCTCCGACAGGGCACGCGGTGAGCAGTTCTTC.

The genes are TRBV20-1 and TRBJ2-1, with 8 nucleotides matching TRBD1. The germline V gene has CDR1 DFQATT and CDR2 SNEGSKA (reference sequence). The CDR3 is made up of 15 amino acids. The trim removed 2 bases at V and 8 bases at J, leaving 11 bases unmatched. The CDR3: CSARLSGGSGHEQFF. CDR3 DNA sequence: TGCAGTGCTAGACTCTCAGGGGGCAGCGGCCATGAGCAGTTCTTC.

This clonotype was detected a few times. This chain connects TRBV7-9 to TRBJ2-5; 7 positions agree with TRBD1. CDR3 length: 16 residues. CDR1 and CDR2 from the germline V gene are SEHNR and FQNEAQ (reference sequence). V gave up 5 bases and J gave up 4 bases; unmatched junction bases: 13. CDR3 coding DNA: TGTGCCAGCAGCCCGCGACAGGGTGGATGGGCAGAGACCCAGTACTTC. Amino acid sequence: CASSPRQGGWAETQYF.

The chain combines TRBV6-1 with TRBJ2-1, with 10 bases matching TRBD1. Germline assignment: CDR1 MNHNS and CDR2 SASEGT. Germline trimming cut 5 bases from V and 5 bases from J; bases unmatched to any gene: 9. The CDR3 spans 16 residues. The CDR3 DNA sequence: TGTGCCAGCAGTCCAACCGGGACAGGGGTCCACAATGAGCAGTTCTTC. Residues: CASSPTGTGVHNEQFF.

The V call is TRBV7-2, the J call TRBJ1-2; weak D call: TRBD1 (5 bases). The CDR3 consists of 14 residues. The V gene lost 7 bases and the J gene lost 7 bases, with 19 bases spanning the gap. Germline V CDR1 and CDR2: SGHTA, FQGNSA. In DNA form, the CDR3 reads TGTGCCAGCAAGGTGGGGCGGCGCACGGCTGGCTACACCTTC. Its protein product is CASKVGRRTAGYTF.

This chain joins TRBV7-3 and TRBJ2-3; perhaps TRBD1 as D (6 bases). This CDR3 region has 15 residues. The V and J ends lost 5 bases and 0 bases respectively, with 12 bases between them. Germline V gene sequence: CDR1 SGHTA, CDR2 FQGTGA. The CDR3 bases are TGTGCCAGCAGCCCGACAGGTTCTAGCACAGATACGCAGTATTTT. Protein: CASSPTGSSTDTQYF.

CDR3 DNA sequence: TGTGCCAGCAAACCGGGACGCCAACCGCGGGAGCTGTTTTTT. Its protein product is CASKPGRQPRELFF. The chain uses TRBV27 and TRBJ2-2; D is tentatively TRBD1 or TRBD2 (5 bases each). V lost 7 bases to trimming and J lost 9 bases, with 18 bases between them. CDR1 is MNHEY and CDR2 is SMNVEV in the germline V gene (reference sequence). The CDR3 is 14 residues long.